These 8 T cell receptor beta chains share one sample of origin, sequenced in a study of blood T cells in healthy people across ages. Primers used in a second PCR of about 7 to 12 cycles were a sample-barcoded 5' primer and a J-beta primer mix. TCRdb re-derived calls from the 5' RACE reads in MiXCR, one entry per CDR3 protein. The sample consists of about 1,800,000 distinct CDR3 sequences, approximately 30% of them appearing once. The sample comprised blood. Receptors were obtained from a young woman in good health.

The J gene is TRBJ2-1, the V gene TRBV7-3, with D possibly called TRBD1 or TRBD2 (5 bases each). CDR3 length: 15 residues. The germline V gene has CDR1 SGHTA and CDR2 FQGTGA. Trimming took 1 base from V and 4 from J, leaving 11 bases between them. CDR3 loop: CASSLIGDRYNEQFF. In DNA, the CDR3 is TGTGCCAGCAGCTTAATCGGGGACCGATACAATGAGCAGTTCTTC.

This clonotype was seen only a few times. In nucleotides, the CDR3 is TGCAGCGTTCCAAGCATGAACACTGAAGCTTTCTTT. It is translated as CSVPSMNTEAFF. The V and J genes are TRBV29-1 and TRBJ1-1; no definite D call. Germline V lookup: CDR1 SQVTM, CDR2 ANQGSEA. The CDR3 length is 12 residues. The V and J ends lost 5 bases and 0 bases respectively, with 7 bases between them.

This chain joins TRBV6-5 and TRBJ1-1; possibly TRBD1 for D (5 bases). CDR3 size: 12 residues. CDR1 and CDR2 (germline): MNHEY, SVGAGI. V lost 7 bases and J 6 bases, leaving 12 bases between the germline ends. CDR3 DNA: TGTGCCAGCACAGGGCGTTTGTCTGAAGCTTTCTTT. Its protein product is CASTGRLSEAFF.

As to this clonotype: A read error may be the cause here, since a much bigger clone is one base away. The chain has TRBV2 and TRBJ1-2; no definite D call. The CDR3 loop spans 14 amino acids. Germline lookup yields CDR1 SNHLY and CDR2 FYNNEI. Trimming cost V 10 bases and J 6 bases, with 21 bases left between them. CDR3 sequence reads: CAIDPLPANHGYTF. The CDR3 nucleotides are TGTGCCATCGACCCACTTCCCGCCAACCATGGCTACACCTTC.

The rearrangement joins TRBV28 to TRBJ1-2; D gene unclear. CDR1 and CDR2 (germline): MDHEN, SYDVKM. V lost 8 bases and J 4 bases, leaving 14 bases between the germline ends. The CDR3 is 13 residues long. CDR3 amino acids: CASWDMRSYGYTF. The CDR3 DNA is TGTGCCAGCTGGGATATGCGCTCCTATGGCTACACCTTC.

This chain uses TRBV20-1 with TRBJ2-5; 9 nucleotides align to TRBD2. Germline CDR1 DFQATT, CDR2 SNEGSKA (reference sequence). Losses at the gene ends were 5 bases for V and 6 bases for J; bases not matched to a gene: 10. This CDR3 contains 14 residues. The CDR3 DNA reads TGCAGTGCTGGCGGGAGGGCGTCTATAAAGACCCAGTACTTC. Its translation is CSAGGRASIKTQYF.

This clonotype was counted only a few times. At one end the junction does not follow the germline gene, possibly because of a read error. This chain joins TRBV6-5 and TRBJ2-6, with 13 bases lining up with TRBD2. The CDR3 consists of 18 residues. Germline V gene data show CDR1 as MNHEY and CDR2 as SVGAGI. The CDR3 DNA follows: TGCGCCAGCAGTTCCGCCGGACTAGCGGGAGCGGGGGCCGACGTCCTGACTTTC. This gives the protein CASSSAGLAGAGADVLTF.

This clonotype turned up a few times. This sequence joins TRBV2 and TRBJ2-1, with D tentatively TRBD1 (6 bases). The germline V gene has CDR1 SNHLY and CDR2 FYNNEI. The CDR3 spans 14 residues. V shed 0 bases and J shed 7 bases, with 10 bases lying between them. In nucleotides, the CDR3 is TGTGCCAGCAGTGAAGCGCTCCAGGGGAATGAGCAGTTCTTC. It encodes CASSEALQGNEQFF. The full variable domain, in which reference TRBV2 and TRBJ2-1 provide the parts outside the CDR3, is EPEVTQTPSHQVTQMGQEVILRCVPISNHLYFYWYRQILGQKVEFLVSFYNNEISEKSEIFDDQFSVERPDGSNFTLKIRSTKLEDSAMYFCASSEALQGNEQFFGPGTRLTVL.